This T cell receptor (beta chain) is from a study of T cells in Graves' hyperthyroidism and ophthalmopathy. Findings of the study overall: Onset of ophthalmopathy came a median about 6.5 months after the model predicted it.

This clonotype occurred many times. Its antigen remains unknown. The CDR3 covers 13 residues. Germline V lookup: CDR1 WSHSY, CDR2 SAAADI. Trimming removed 8 bases from V and 4 bases from J, with 15 bases in between. There were TCR beta CDR3 regions amplified from RNA transcripts. The HTBI primer set was used in a first-round RT-PCR of the TCR CDR3. Using its own MiXCR run on the multiplex PCR reads, TCRdb lists one record per CDR3 protein. The table lists around 580,000 distinct CDR3 sequences, over 15% of them singletons, with approximately 20% in the top ten. The receptor's source is a woman in her late teens or twenties with Graves' hyperthyroidism. V and J are TRBV10-2 and TRBJ2-7, with D perhaps assigned TRBD1 or TRBD2 (5 bases each). Material for sequencing was blood. The CDR3 DNA is TGCGCCAGCGAAGGGGACCGGACTTACGAGCAGTACTTC. Translating it yields CASEGDRTYEQYF.